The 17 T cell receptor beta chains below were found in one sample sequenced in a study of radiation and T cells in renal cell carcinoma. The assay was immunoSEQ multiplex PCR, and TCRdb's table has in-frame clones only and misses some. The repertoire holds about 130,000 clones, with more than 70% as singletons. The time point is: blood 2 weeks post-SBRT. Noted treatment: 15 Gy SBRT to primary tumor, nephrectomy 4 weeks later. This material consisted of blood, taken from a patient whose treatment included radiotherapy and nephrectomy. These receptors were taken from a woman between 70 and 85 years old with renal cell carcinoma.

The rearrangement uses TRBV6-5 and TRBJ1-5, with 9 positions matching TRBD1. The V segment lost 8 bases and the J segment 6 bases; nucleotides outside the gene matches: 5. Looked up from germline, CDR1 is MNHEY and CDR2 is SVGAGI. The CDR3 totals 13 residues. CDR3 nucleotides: TGTGCCAGCTCCACAGGGGGCGGTCAGCCCCAGCATTTT. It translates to CASSTGGGQPQHF.

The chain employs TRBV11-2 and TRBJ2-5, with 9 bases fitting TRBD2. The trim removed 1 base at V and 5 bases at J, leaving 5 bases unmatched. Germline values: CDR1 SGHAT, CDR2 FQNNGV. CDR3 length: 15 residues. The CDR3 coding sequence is TGTGCCAGCAGCTTAGTTGCGGGGGGGCTCGAGACCCAGTACTTC. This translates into CASSLVAGGLETQYF. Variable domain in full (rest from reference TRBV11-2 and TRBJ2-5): EAGVAQSPRYKIIEKRQSVAFWCNPISGHATLYWYQQILGQGPKLLIQFQNNGVVDDSQLPKDRFSAERLKGVDSTLKIQPAKLEDSAVYLCASSLVAGGLETQYFGPGTRLLVL.

This CDR3 is CASSLPPYEQKYEQYF. In DNA, the CDR3 is TGTGCCAGCAGCCTCCCCCCTTATGAACAGAAATACGAGCAGTACTTC. V usage is TRBV21-1 and J usage is TRBJ2-7; TRBD1, the table's D call, was not compared with the DNA. TRBV21-1 is labeled a pseudogene. The length of the CDR3 is 16 residues.

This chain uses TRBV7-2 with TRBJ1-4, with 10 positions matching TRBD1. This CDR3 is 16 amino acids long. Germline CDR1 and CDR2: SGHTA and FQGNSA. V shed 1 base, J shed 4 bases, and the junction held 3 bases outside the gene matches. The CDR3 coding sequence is TGTGCCAGCAGCTTAGGGACAGGGGGTTTTAATGAAAAACTGTTTTTT. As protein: CASSLGTGGFNEKLFF.

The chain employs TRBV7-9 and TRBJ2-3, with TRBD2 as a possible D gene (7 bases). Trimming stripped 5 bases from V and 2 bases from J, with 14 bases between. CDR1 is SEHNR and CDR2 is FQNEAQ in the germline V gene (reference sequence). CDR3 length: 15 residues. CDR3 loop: CASSLEGGTTDTQYF. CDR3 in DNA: TGTGCCAGCAGCCTAGAGGGGGGGACCACAGATACGCAGTATTTT. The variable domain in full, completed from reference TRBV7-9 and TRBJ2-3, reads DTGVSQNPRHKITKRGQNVTFRCDPISEHNRLYWYRQTLGQGPEFLTYFQNEAQLEKSRLLSDRFSAERPKGSFSTLEIQRTEQGDSAMYLCASSLEGGTTDTQYFGPGTRLTVL.

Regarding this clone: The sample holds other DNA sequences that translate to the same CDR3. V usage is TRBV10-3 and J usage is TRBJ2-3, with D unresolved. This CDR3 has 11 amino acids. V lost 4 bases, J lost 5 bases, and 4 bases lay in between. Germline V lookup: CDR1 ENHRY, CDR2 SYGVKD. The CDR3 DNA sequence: TGTGCCATCAGTGGGGGAGATACGCAGTATTTT. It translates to CAISGGDTQYF.

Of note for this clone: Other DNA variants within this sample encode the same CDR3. CDR3 in amino acids: CASSLSGSSYEQYF. The CDR3 DNA reads as TGCGCCAGCAGCTTGAGCGGGAGCTCCTACGAGCAGTACTTC. The chain is built from TRBV5-1 and TRBJ2-7, with 8 positions matching TRBD2. The germline gives CDR1 SGHRS, CDR2 YFSETQ. The junction had 0 bases not matched to a gene; V was cut back by 1 base and J by 0 bases. CDR3 length: 14 residues.

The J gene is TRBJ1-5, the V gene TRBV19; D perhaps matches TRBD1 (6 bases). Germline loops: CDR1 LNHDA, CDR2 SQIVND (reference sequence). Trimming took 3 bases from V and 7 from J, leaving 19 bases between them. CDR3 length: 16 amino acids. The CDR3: CASSMNGGGGAQPQHF. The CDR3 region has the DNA TGTGCCAGTAGTATGAATGGGGGCGGGGGCGCACAGCCCCAGCATTTT.

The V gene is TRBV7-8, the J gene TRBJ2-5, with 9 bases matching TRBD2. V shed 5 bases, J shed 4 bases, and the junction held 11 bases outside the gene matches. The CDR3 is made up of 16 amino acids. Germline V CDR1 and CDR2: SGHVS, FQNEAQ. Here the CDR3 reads CASSPRAAGGPETQYF. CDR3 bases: TGTGCCAGCAGCCCCCGGGCGGCGGGGGGGCCAGAGACCCAGTACTTC.

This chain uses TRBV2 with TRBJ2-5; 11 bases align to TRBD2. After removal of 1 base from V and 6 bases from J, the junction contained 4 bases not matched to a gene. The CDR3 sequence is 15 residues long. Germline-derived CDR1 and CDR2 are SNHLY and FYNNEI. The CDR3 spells CASSEGASGRKTQYF. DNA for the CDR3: TGTGCCAGCAGTGAAGGGGCTAGCGGGAGGAAGACCCAGTACTTC.

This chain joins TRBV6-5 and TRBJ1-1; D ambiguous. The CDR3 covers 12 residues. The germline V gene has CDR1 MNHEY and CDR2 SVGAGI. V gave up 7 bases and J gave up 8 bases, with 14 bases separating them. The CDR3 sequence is CASTPSHGEAFF. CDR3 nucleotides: TGTGCCAGCACTCCTTCGCACGGAGAAGCTTTCTTT.

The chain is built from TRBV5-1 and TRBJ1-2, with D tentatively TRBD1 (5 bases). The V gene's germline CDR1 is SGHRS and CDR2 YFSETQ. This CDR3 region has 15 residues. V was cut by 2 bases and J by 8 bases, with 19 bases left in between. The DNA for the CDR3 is TGCGCCAGCAGCTTCGCTTGGGGCAGGGTGGACGGCTACACCTTC. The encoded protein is CASSFAWGRVDGYTF.

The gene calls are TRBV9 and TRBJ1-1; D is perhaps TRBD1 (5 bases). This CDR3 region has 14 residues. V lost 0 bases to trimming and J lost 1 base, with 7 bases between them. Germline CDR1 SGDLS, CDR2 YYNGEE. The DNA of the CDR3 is TGTGCCAGCAGCGTAGTTGGGGGGAACACTGAAGCTTTCTTT. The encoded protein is CASSVVGGNTEAFF.

CDR3 sequence reads: CASNPGQGGNQPQHF. The CDR3 bases are TGTGCCAGCAACCCCGGACAAGGGGGGAATCAGCCCCAGCATTTT. The chain combines TRBV7-2 with TRBJ1-5; TRBD1 is a possible D gene (6 bases). Looked up from germline, CDR1 is SGHTA and CDR2 is FQGNSA. The CDR3 is 15 residues long. Trimming left V 7 bases short and J 4 bases short, with 17 bases between.

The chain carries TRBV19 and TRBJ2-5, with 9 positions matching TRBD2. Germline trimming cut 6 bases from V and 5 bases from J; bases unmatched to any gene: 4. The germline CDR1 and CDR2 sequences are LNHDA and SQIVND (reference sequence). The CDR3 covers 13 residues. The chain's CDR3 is CASRVAGAETQYF. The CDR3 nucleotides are TGTGCCAGTAGGGTAGCGGGGGCTGAGACCCAGTACTTC.

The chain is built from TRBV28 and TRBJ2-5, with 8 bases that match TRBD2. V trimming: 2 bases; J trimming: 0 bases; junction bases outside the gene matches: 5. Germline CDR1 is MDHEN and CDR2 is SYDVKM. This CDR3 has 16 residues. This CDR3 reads CASSLSAGGYQETQYF. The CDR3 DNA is TGTGCCAGCAGTTTAAGCGCGGGGGGATACCAAGAGACCCAGTACTTC.

Here the CDR3 reads CASSLVRASGFTEAFF. CDR3 DNA: TGTGCCAGCAGCTTAGTCCGGGCGAGCGGTTTCACTGAAGCTTTCTTT. The genes are TRBV11-1 and TRBJ1-1; no clear D gene. Germline CDR1 and CDR2: SGHAT and FQDESV (reference sequence). The CDR3 spans 16 residues. With 1 base removed from V and 4 bases from J, the gap between germline ends came to 16 bases.